Below are 28 T cell receptor beta chains sequenced from a single sample in a study of blood T cell repertoires in COVID-19 (TCRdb year 2020). The protocol used for the library was the immunoSEQ multiplex PCR assay. Drawn from immuneACCESS, this table holds only the in-frame rearrangements with V and J called that TCRdb kept. Clones are partly lost; checked studies trace under half to an unresolved V gene and leave the rest unexplained. For this sample there are fewer than 90,000 clones; approximately 85% appear just once. The top ten clones comprise less than 45% of the sample. The sequencing input was peripheral blood. The receptors were sampled from a man aged 65 to 79 with acute or convalescent COVID-19.

This chain uses TRBV6-5 with TRBJ1-5; the D is unclear. V gave up 2 bases and J gave up 1 base, with 9 bases separating them. CDR1 and CDR2 (germline): MNHEY, SVGAGI. This CDR3 contains 15 residues. DNA of the CDR3: TGTGCCAGCAGTTACAGGGAGGGCAGCAATCAGCCCCAGCATTTT. Translation gives CASSYREGSNQPQHF.

The gene calls are TRBV24-1 and TRBJ2-4; possibly TRBD2 for D (6 bases). The length of the CDR3 is 16 residues. Germline V lookup: CDR1 KGHDR, CDR2 SFDVKD. Trimming removed 3 bases at V and 6 bases at J, with 17 bases between. The DNA of the CDR3 is TGTGCCACCAGTGATCAGAGCGGGTTGGGGGGAAACATTCAGTACTTC. This sequence encodes CATSDQSGLGGNIQYF.

The chain uses TRBV11-2 and TRBJ2-7; 8 nucleotides agree with TRBD2. V shed 8 bases and J 1 base; nucleotides not matched to a gene: 1. The CDR3 has 12 amino acids. Germline CDR1 and CDR2: SGHAT and FQNNGV. CDR3 sequence: CASRGGSYEQYF. DNA for the CDR3: TGTGCCAGCCGGGGGGGATCCTACGAGCAGTACTTC.

This chain links TRBV7-2 with TRBJ2-5, with 7 bases lining up with TRBD1. This CDR3 comprises 17 residues. Unmatched junction bases numbered 16, after V lost 5 bases and J lost 4 bases. CDR1 and CDR2 (germline): SGHTA, FQGNSA. The CDR3 DNA follows: TGTGCCAGCAGCAAATTTCCACAGGGGTCAAGAGGAGAGACCCAGTACTTC. Translating it yields CASSKFPQGSRGETQYF.

This chain links TRBV24-1 with TRBJ2-3; D may be TRBD1 (6 bases). V was cut by 8 bases and J by 4 bases, with 9 bases left in between. Germline values: CDR1 KGHDR, CDR2 SFDVKD. There are 12 residues in the CDR3. CDR3 protein: CATITGPDTQYF. The DNA of the CDR3 is TGTGCCACCATTACAGGGCCAGATACGCAGTATTTT.

The rearrangement joins TRBV19 to TRBJ1-6; D is unresolved. The V end lost 1 base, the J end lost 2 bases, and 6 bases lay between the germline ends. Germline V gene lookup returns CDR1 LNHDA and CDR2 SQIVND (reference sequence). The CDR3 runs 15 residues. The CDR3 spells CASSIGGAYNSPLHF. The CDR3 DNA sequence: TGTGCCAGTAGTATAGGTGGAGCCTATAATTCACCCCTCCACTTT.

Remarks on this clone: A junction boundary mismatches the germline segment, possibly from a read error. The chain joins TRBV12-5 to TRBJ1-2, with D tentatively TRBD1 (5 bases). This CDR3 is 12 amino acids long. Germline V gives CDR1 LGHNT, CDR2 FRNRAP. This chain's CDR3 is CASGLIATGVYF. DNA for the CDR3: TGTGCTAGTGGTTTGATAGCTACAGGAGTTTACTTC.

This chain links TRBV5-1 with TRBJ2-2; 11 bases are shared with TRBD2. The germline V gene encodes CDR1 SGHRS and CDR2 YFSETQ. With V trimmed by 2 bases and J by 4 bases, 4 bases remained unmatched. There are 16 residues in the CDR3. For the CDR3, the DNA is TGCGCCAGCAGCTTATCAGGACTAGCGGGCACCGGGGAGCTGTTTTTT. Its protein product is CASSLSGLAGTGELFF.

This chain's CDR3 is CASSSSGRANQETQYF. DNA for the CDR3: TGTGCCAGCAGTTCTAGCGGGAGGGCCAACCAAGAGACCCAGTACTTC. The chain carries TRBV28 and TRBJ2-5, with 12 bases that match TRBD2. This CDR3 is built from 16 residues. CDR1 is MDHEN and CDR2 is SYDVKM in the germline V gene. V dropped 4 bases and J dropped 0; count of bases not matched to a gene: 3.

This clone was counted between two and nine times. The chain joins TRBV10-3 to TRBJ1-1; TRBD1 is a possible D gene (5 bases). V was cut by 3 bases and J by 0 bases, with 11 bases left in between. The CDR3 spans 15 residues. Germline CDR1 ENHRY, CDR2 SYGVKD. CDR3 residues: CAISDRVRMNTEAFF. The CDR3 DNA reads as TGTGCCATCAGTGACAGGGTTCGCATGAACACTGAAGCTTTCTTT.

The rearrangement uses TRBV2 and TRBJ2-1; 9 bases are a match to TRBD2. The V gene's germline CDR1 is SNHLY and CDR2 FYNNEI. This CDR3 has 15 residues. J was trimmed by 5 bases and V by 5 bases; bases with no gene match: 7. In DNA, the CDR3 is TGTGCCAGCAGTACTACTCGCGGGGGGGACAATGAGCAGTTCTTC. It yields the protein CASSTTRGGDNEQFF.

This chain connects TRBV7-8 to TRBJ2-7; D gene uncertain. V was cut by 8 bases and J by 1 base, with 12 bases left in between. In germline, CDR1 is SGHVS, CDR2 FQNEAQ. The CDR3 consists of 13 residues. The CDR3 nucleotides read TGTGCCAGCGGTGAGGATCGTTCCTACGAGCAGTACTTC. As protein: CASGEDRSYEQYF.

The chain joins TRBV19 to TRBJ2-7; 8 nucleotides align to TRBD1. Germline CDR1 is LNHDA and CDR2 is SQIVND (reference sequence). The length of the CDR3 is 14 residues. V lost 8 bases, J lost 0 bases, and 6 bases stayed unmatched. Written as DNA, the CDR3 is TGTGCCAGTCCCACAGGGGGGCCCTCCTACGAGCAGTACTTC. Its protein product is CASPTGGPSYEQYF.

Here the CDR3 DNA reads TGTGCCAGCAGCTTAGGGGGCCGGGACAGCAGAGGGGCCGGGGAGCTGTTTTTT. Amino acids: CASSLGGRDSRGAGELFF. This chain uses TRBV11-2 with TRBJ2-2, with 7 bases lining up with TRBD1. The CDR3 length is 18 residues. The J segment lost 6 bases and the V segment lost 1 base, leaving 14 bases of the junction unmatched. Germline CDR1 and CDR2: SGHAT and FQNNGV.

This sequence joins TRBV4-2 and TRBJ2-1, with 11 nucleotides matching TRBD2. The germline V gene has CDR1 LGHNA and CDR2 YNFKEQ. The V segment lost 4 bases and the J segment 10 bases; nucleotides outside the gene matches: 12. This CDR3 is 16 amino acids long. The CDR3 sequence is CASSLRLAGQPLEQFF. The CDR3, as DNA: TGTGCCAGCAGCCTCCGACTAGCGGGACAGCCGTTGGAGCAGTTCTTC.

The gene calls are TRBV6-5 and TRBJ2-1; 11 positions agree with TRBD1. Germline CDR1 and CDR2: MNHEY and SVGAGI. The CDR3 length is 15 residues. With 5 bases clipped from V and 7 bases from J, the junction kept 7 bases outside the gene matches. CDR3 sequence reads: CASSLQGQGGNEQFF. CDR3 coding DNA: TGTGCCAGCAGTCTACAGGGACAGGGGGGGAATGAGCAGTTCTTC.

The rearrangement links TRBV19 to TRBJ1-2; 7 nucleotides match TRBD1. After removal of 4 bases from V and 8 bases from J, the junction contained 10 bases not matched to a gene. The germline CDR1 and CDR2 sequences are LNHDA and SQIVND (reference sequence). This CDR3 region has 14 residues. The CDR3 is CASSTRDRVGGYTF. CDR3 DNA sequence: TGTGCCAGTAGTACTCGGGACAGAGTGGGGGGCTACACCTTC.

V is TRBV15 and J is TRBJ1-5; D remains ambiguous. This CDR3 is built from 14 residues. Germline lookup yields CDR1 LNHNV and CDR2 YYDKDF (reference sequence). V was pared by 6 bases and J by 6 bases, with 15 bases between. CDR3 coding DNA: TGTGCCACCAGTCTTAGGGAGGAGTTTCAGCCCCAGCATTTT. Its translation: CATSLREEFQPQHF.

In DNA form, the CDR3 reads TGTGCCAGTCAAGGGGATGGGCAGCCCCAGCATTTT. Translation gives CASQGDGQPQHF. This chain links TRBV2 with TRBJ1-5; D may be TRBD1 (5 bases). The ends were cut back, 9 bases at V and 7 bases at J, with 13 bases in the middle. The V gene's germline CDR1 is SNHLY and CDR2 FYNNEI. The CDR3 contains 12 residues.

This clone was recorded a few times. The chain recombines TRBV27 with TRBJ2-7, with 8 bases lining up with TRBD2. Germline CDR1 and CDR2: MNHEY and SMNVEV (reference sequence). V lost 6 bases, J lost 5 bases, and 12 bases stayed unmatched. The CDR3 spans 15 residues. The CDR3 DNA is TGTGCCAGCAGCCGGGGGAGCGGGAGTCTCAACGAGCAGTACTTC. Encoded protein: CASSRGSGSLNEQYF.

The CDR3 protein is CASKNSGRDEQYF. The CDR3 DNA reads TGTGCCAGCAAGAATAGCGGGAGGGACGAGCAGTACTTC. The chain couples TRBV7-9 to TRBJ2-7; 11 nucleotides match TRBD2. V was pared by 7 bases and J by 5 bases, with 4 bases of the junction left unmatched. Germline CDR1 reads SEHNR; CDR2 reads FQNEAQ (reference sequence). The CDR3 contains 13 residues.

This clone was counted a few times. V gene TRBV28 combines with J gene TRBJ2-7; TRBD2 agrees at 7 bases. The germline gives CDR1 MDHEN, CDR2 SYDVKM. The CDR3 consists of 13 residues. Germline trimming cut 5 bases from V and 4 bases from J; bases unmatched to any gene: 5. Here the CDR3 DNA reads TGTGCCAGCAGTCTCCCGGGGGGATACGAGCAGTACTTC. Protein: CASSLPGGYEQYF.

V gene TRBV6-1 combines with J gene TRBJ2-3; 11 nucleotides line up with TRBD2. Germline V lookup: CDR1 MNHNS, CDR2 SASEGT. V lost 4 bases, J lost 4 bases, and 7 bases stayed unmatched. The CDR3 consists of 16 residues. In DNA form, the CDR3 reads TGTGCCAGCAGTGGATTGGGACTAGCGGCTTCAGATACGCAGTATTTT. Translation: CASSGLGLAASDTQYF.

The table lists this clone with a few counts. The rearrangement joins TRBV5-1 to TRBJ1-1; 8 bases map to TRBD1. The ends lost 2 bases at V and 1 base at J; junction bases unmatched: 10. This CDR3 has 17 amino acids. Germline V gene lookup returns CDR1 SGHRS and CDR2 YFSETQ. In DNA, the CDR3 is TGCGCCAGCAGCTTCCAACCATCGACAGGGGAGAACACTGAAGCTTTCTTT. Residues: CASSFQPSTGENTEAFF.

The genes are TRBV27 and TRBJ1-5; 10 positions agree with TRBD1. V lost 2 bases, J lost 6 bases, and 4 bases stayed unmatched. The germline gives CDR1 MNHEY, CDR2 SMNVEV (reference sequence). The CDR3 contains 15 residues. In nucleotides, the CDR3 is TGTGCCAGCAGTTTAGCCCGGGACAGGGGTCAGCCCCAGCATTTT. Translating gives CASSLARDRGQPQHF.

Regarding this clone: This CDR3 is also generated by other DNA sequences in the sample. This sequence joins TRBV7-3 and TRBJ2-3, with 9 bases lining up with TRBD1. Germline CDR1 SGHTA, CDR2 FQGTGA. The CDR3 contains 17 residues. Trimming at V came to 5 bases and at J to 2 bases, leaving 11 bases not matched to a gene. As DNA, the CDR3 is TGTGCCAGCAGCCCATGGGGGGGACAGGGATCCACAGATACGCAGTATTTT. Translated: CASSPWGGQGSTDTQYF. Drawing the rest from reference TRBV7-3 and TRBJ2-3, the complete variable domain is GAGVSQTPSNKVTEKGKYVELRCDPISGHTALYWYRQSLGQGPEFLIYFQGTGAADDSGLPNDRFFAVRPEGSVSTLKIQRTERGDSAVYLCASSPWGGQGSTDTQYFGPGTRLTVL.

Concerning this clone itself: The sample has other DNA sequences that encode this CDR3 too. V usage is TRBV27 and J usage is TRBJ2-7; the match to TRBD2 covers 9 bases. The CDR3 consists of 15 residues. Germline V CDR1 and CDR2: MNHEY, SMNVEV (reference sequence). With V trimmed by 6 bases and J by 2 bases, 8 bases remained unmatched. CDR3 DNA sequence: TGTGCCAGCAGATTGACTAGCGGAGATACCTACGAGCAGTACTTC. Translated, it gives CASRLTSGDTYEQYF.

This clone was seen more than once but under ten times. This chain links TRBV6-5 with TRBJ2-1, with 8 bases matching TRBD2. Looked up from germline, CDR1 is MNHEY and CDR2 is SVGAGI. The V and J ends lost 5 bases and 1 base, in that order; junction bases with no gene match: 4. The CDR3 is made up of 15 amino acids. The CDR3 bases are TGTGCCAGCAGTCCCAGCGGGAGATCCTACAATGAGCAGTTCTTC. The encoded protein is CASSPSGRSYNEQFF.